The 20 T cell receptor beta chains reported below all come from one sample, sequenced in a study of a mutant IDH1 vaccine in newly diagnosed glioma. The time point is: baseline, week 1 (first vaccination visit). Treatment meaning: pre-vaccination baseline after standard-of-care therapy. Only in-frame clones appear in the TCRdb table, and some are missing; sequencing was by immunoSEQ multiplex PCR. The sample lists about 38,000 clones, 80% to 95% occurring once. Sequences were derived from PBMCs, sampled from a glioma patient treated with radiotherapy, temozolomide or both. Receptors were obtained from a man between 18 and 29 years old with glioma.

J is TRBJ2-5 and V is TRBV9; possible D gene TRBD1, 5 bases. Germline V gives CDR1 SGDLS, CDR2 YYNGEE. Trimming pared 5 bases from V and 2 bases from J, leaving 10 bases between. This CDR3 region has 13 residues. In DNA, the CDR3 is TGTGCCAGCAGTTCGACAGCACAAGAGACCCAGTACTTC. Amino acids: CASSSTAQETQYF.

This rearrangement joins TRBV6-1 to TRBJ1-5; TRBD1 matches 8 bases. Per germline, CDR1 MNHNS and CDR2 SASEGT. The CDR3 consists of 15 residues. The trim removed 3 bases at V and 4 bases at J, leaving 5 bases unmatched. DNA for the CDR3: TGTGCCAGCAGTGAGGACGGGACAGGAAATCAGCCCCAGCATTTT. This sequence encodes CASSEDGTGNQPQHF.

This clone was detected only once. This sequence joins TRBV5-1 and TRBJ2-5; the D call may be TRBD1 or TRBD2 (5 bases each). CDR3 length: 16 amino acids. V was trimmed by 3 bases and J by 0 bases, leaving 15 bases between them. Germline CDR1 reads SGHRS; CDR2 reads YFSETQ. This CDR3 is CASSSGANGYQETQYF. The DNA for the CDR3 is TGCGCCAGCAGCTCCGGGGCTAACGGGTACCAAGAGACCCAGTACTTC.

This chain connects TRBV4-2 to TRBJ2-5; D is unresolved. The CDR3 spans 15 residues. V shed 1 base and J shed 2 bases, with 11 bases lying between them. CDR1 is LGHNA, CDR2 YNFKEQ, per germline. CDR3 residues: CASSQVMSEQETQYF. DNA for the CDR3: TGTGCCAGCAGCCAAGTAATGTCGGAACAAGAGACCCAGTACTTC.

This sequence joins TRBV30 and TRBJ1-2; perhaps TRBD1 as D (6 bases). The CDR3 sequence is 12 residues long. Germline-derived CDR1 and CDR2 are GTSNPN and SVGIG (reference sequence). The germline V and J ends were trimmed by 2 bases and 8 bases, with 12 bases remaining between them. CDR3 nucleotide sequence: TGTGCCTGGAGTCACGACAGGTTGGGCTACACCTTC. Amino acid sequence: CAWSHDRLGYTF. The full variable domain, its missing parts supplied by reference TRBV30 and TRBJ1-2, is SQTIHQWPATLVQPVGSPLSLECTVEGTSNPNLYWYRQAAGRGLQLLFYSVGIGQISSEVPQNLSASRPQDRQFILSSKKLLLSDSGFYLCAWSHDRLGYTFGSGTRLTVV.

The chain carries TRBV4-2 and TRBJ1-5; D is perhaps TRBD1 (6 bases). The CDR3 consists of 14 residues. The germline gives CDR1 LGHNA, CDR2 YNFKEQ. V was cut by 3 bases and J by 0 bases, with 6 bases left in between. The CDR3 nucleotides read TGTGCCAGCAGCCAGGACAGTAGCAATCAGCCCCAGCATTTT. As protein: CASSQDSSNQPQHF.

The V and J genes are TRBV15 and TRBJ1-4, with a tentative D call TRBD1 (5 bases). V was trimmed by 3 bases and J by 8 bases, leaving 10 bases between them. CDR3 length: 13 amino acids. Per the germline V gene, CDR1 is LNHNV and CDR2 is YYDKDF (reference sequence). The CDR3 protein is CATSSARTEKLFF. The CDR3 DNA sequence: TGTGCCACCAGCAGCGCCCGGACAGAAAAACTGTTTTTT.

This clone was picked up a small number of times. Germline and junction disagree at one end, which may indicate a read error. This rearrangement joins TRBV6-1 to TRBJ2-7, with 9 positions matching TRBD2. Looked up from germline, CDR1 is MNHNS and CDR2 is SASEGT. This CDR3 is built from 14 residues. The DNA of the CDR3 is TGTGCCACCAGTCTAGCGGGATTCTCCTACGAGCAGTACTTC. Its translation is CATSLAGFSYEQYF.

J is TRBJ2-5 and V is TRBV30; a weak D match, TRBD2 (5 bases). The CDR3 covers 14 residues. V lost 2 bases and J 6 bases, leaving 16 bases between the germline ends. Germline CDR1 is GTSNPN and CDR2 is SVGIG (reference sequence). CDR3 loop: CAWSLGPGVKTQYF. The CDR3 coding sequence is TGTGCCTGGAGTCTCGGACCCGGGGTAAAGACCCAGTACTTC.

This chain uses TRBV15 with TRBJ2-1, with D perhaps matching TRBD2 (5 bases). The CDR3 is 11 amino acids. Germline CDR1 LNHNV, CDR2 YYDKDF (reference sequence). V was pared by 9 bases and J by 7 bases, with 10 bases between. The CDR3 bases are TGTGCCACGAAACTAGGAAATGAGCAGTTCTTC. Its translation is CATKLGNEQFF.

This chain links TRBV4-1 with TRBJ1-2; 9 bases are shared with TRBD1. The CDR3 totals 15 residues. The trim removed 4 bases at V and 6 bases at J, leaving 9 bases unmatched. Germline CDR1 reads MGHRA; CDR2 reads YSYEKL. CDR3 DNA sequence: TGCGCCAGCAGCCCGGACGGGACAGGGCTACATGGCTACACCTTC. Translation gives CASSPDGTGLHGYTF.

The genes are TRBV5-1 and TRBJ2-2, with TRBD2 matching 9 bases. With V trimmed by 4 bases and J by 2 bases, 6 bases remained unmatched. CDR1 is SGHRS and CDR2 is YFSETQ in the germline V gene. This CDR3 spans 16 amino acids. The CDR3: CASSPLAGANTGELFF. CDR3 DNA sequence: TGCGCCAGCAGCCCGTTAGCGGGAGCTAACACCGGGGAGCTGTTTTTT.

The rearrangement links TRBV7-2 to TRBJ1-5; D not certain. The CDR3 length is 15 residues. V was trimmed by 5 bases and J by 0 bases, leaving 11 bases between them. Germline-derived CDR1 and CDR2 are SGHTA and FQGNSA. The CDR3 protein is CASSLRQDSNQPQHF. The CDR3 DNA is TGTGCCAGCAGCCTCCGCCAGGATAGCAATCAGCCCCAGCATTTT.

The chain is built from TRBV18 and TRBJ2-7; D uncertain. Germline CDR1 reads KGHSH; CDR2 reads LQKENI. V was shortened by 1 base and J by 3 bases, with 10 bases between the two germline ends. The CDR3 runs to 14 residues. The CDR3 reads CASSPRIKGYEQYF. The CDR3 nucleotides read TGTGCCAGCTCACCACGGATCAAGGGCTACGAGCAGTACTTC.

V gene TRBV14 combines with J gene TRBJ1-1, with D hard to call. CDR3 size: 13 residues. V lost 4 bases to trimming and J lost 8 bases, with 14 bases between them. Germline-derived CDR1 and CDR2 are SGHDN and FVKESK. CDR3 sequence: CASSPQPRGEAFF. The CDR3 bases are TGTGCCAGCAGCCCCCAGCCTAGAGGGGAAGCTTTCTTT.

This clone was detected only once. The chain has TRBV29-1 and TRBJ2-7; a possible D gene is TRBD2 (7 bases). This CDR3 comprises 14 residues. V was shortened by 4 bases and J by 2 bases, with 15 bases between the two germline ends. CDR1 and CDR2 (germline): SQVTM, ANQGSEA. CDR3 in amino acids: CSVGLRGGTYEQYF. The CDR3, as DNA: TGCAGCGTTGGGTTGAGGGGGGGAACCTACGAGCAGTACTTC.

The J gene is TRBJ2-7, the V gene TRBV7-6; perhaps D is TRBD1 or TRBD2 (6 bases each). There are 15 residues in the CDR3. Germline V gene data show CDR1 as SGHVS and CDR2 as FNYEAQ. V shed 5 bases and J shed 4 bases, with 18 bases lying between them. The CDR3 reads CASSPQAGHQYEQYF. CDR3 sequence (DNA): TGTGCCAGCAGCCCTCAGGCGGGACACCAATACGAGCAGTACTTC.

The chain couples TRBV28 to TRBJ1-1; TRBD1 might be the D (5 bases). This CDR3 is 14 amino acids long. The V end lost 3 bases, the J end lost 7 bases, and 15 bases lay between the germline ends. The germline V gene has CDR1 MDHEN and CDR2 SYDVKM. The CDR3 sequence: CASSFNQGGSEAFF. The CDR3, as DNA: TGTGCCAGCAGTTTTAATCAGGGTGGGAGTGAAGCTTTCTTT.

The chain uses TRBV6-6 and TRBJ2-3; the match to TRBD1 covers 9 bases. V was pared by 6 bases and J by 4 bases, with 5 bases of the junction left unmatched. Germline V CDR1 and CDR2: MNHNY, SVGAGI (reference sequence). The length of the CDR3 is 14 residues. The CDR3 loop reads CASRHTGGPDTQYF. CDR3 bases: TGTGCCAGCAGACACACAGGGGGCCCAGATACGCAGTATTTT.

This clone was counted a single time. This chain links TRBV7-8 with TRBJ1-5; D possibly corresponds to TRBD1 (5 bases). Germline CDR1 reads SGHVS; CDR2 reads FQNEAQ. V gave up 2 bases and J gave up 4 bases, with 9 bases separating them. CDR3 length equals 14 residues. CDR3 region: CASSLNGGNQPQHF. The CDR3 nucleotides are TGTGCCAGCAGCTTAAATGGGGGAAATCAGCCCCAGCATTTT. Drawing the rest from reference TRBV7-8 and TRBJ1-5, the complete variable domain is GAGVSQSPRYKVAKRGQDVALRCDPISGHVSLFWYQQALGQGPEFLTYFQNEAQLDKSGLPSDRFFAERPEGSVSTLKIQRTQQEDSAVYLCASSLNGGNQPQHFGDGTRLSIL.